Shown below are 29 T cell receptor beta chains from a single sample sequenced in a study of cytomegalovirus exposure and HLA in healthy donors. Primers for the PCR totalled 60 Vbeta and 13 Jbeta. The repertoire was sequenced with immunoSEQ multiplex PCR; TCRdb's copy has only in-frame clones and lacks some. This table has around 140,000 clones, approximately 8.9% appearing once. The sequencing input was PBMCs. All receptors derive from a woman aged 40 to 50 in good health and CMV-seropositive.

This CDR3 reads CASSFSGRETQYF. The CDR3 nucleotides are TGTGCCAGCAGCTTTTCAGGGCGGGAGACCCAGTACTTC. The chain has TRBV11-2 and TRBJ2-5; TRBD1 is a possible D gene (5 bases). CDR1 SGHAT and CDR2 FQNNGV come from the germline V gene. V lost 3 bases and J 5 bases, leaving 10 bases between the germline ends. CDR3 size: 13 residues.

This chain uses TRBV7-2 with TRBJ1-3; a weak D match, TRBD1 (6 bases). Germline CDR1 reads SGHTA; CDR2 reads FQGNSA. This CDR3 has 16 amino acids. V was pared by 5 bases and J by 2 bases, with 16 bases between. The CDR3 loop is CASSLTGGGAGNTIYF. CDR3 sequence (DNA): TGTGCCAGCAGCCTCACCGGGGGGGGCGCTGGAAACACCATATATTTT. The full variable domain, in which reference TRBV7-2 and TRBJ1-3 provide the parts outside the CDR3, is GAGVSQSPSNKVTEKGKDVELRCDPISGHTALYWYRQSLGQGLEFLIYFQGNSAPDKSGLPSDRFSAERTGGSVSTLTIQRTQQEDSAVYLCASSLTGGGAGNTIYFGEGSWLTVV.

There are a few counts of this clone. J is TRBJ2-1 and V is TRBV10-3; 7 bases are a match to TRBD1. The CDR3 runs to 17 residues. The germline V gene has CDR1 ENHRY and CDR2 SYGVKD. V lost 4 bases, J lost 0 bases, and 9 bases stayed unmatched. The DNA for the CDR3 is TGTGCCATCAGTGTTTTTACAGGGGTTAGCTCCTACAATGAGCAGTTCTTC. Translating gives CAISVFTGVSSYNEQFF.

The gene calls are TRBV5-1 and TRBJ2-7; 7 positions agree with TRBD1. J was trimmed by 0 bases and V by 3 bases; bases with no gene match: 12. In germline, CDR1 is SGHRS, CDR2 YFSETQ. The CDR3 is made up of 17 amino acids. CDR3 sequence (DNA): TGCGCCAGCAGCTGGGAACCGGGACAGACCTTCTCCTACGAGCAGTACTTC. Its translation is CASSWEPGQTFSYEQYF.

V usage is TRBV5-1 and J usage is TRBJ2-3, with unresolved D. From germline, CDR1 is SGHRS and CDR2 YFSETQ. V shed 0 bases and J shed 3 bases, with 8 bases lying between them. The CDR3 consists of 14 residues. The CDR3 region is CASSLVAPTDTQYF. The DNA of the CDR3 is TGCGCCAGCAGCTTGGTAGCCCCAACAGATACGCAGTATTTT. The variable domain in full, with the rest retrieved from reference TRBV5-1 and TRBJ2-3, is KAGVTQTPRYLIKTRGQQVTLSCSPISGHRSVSWYQQTPGQGLQFLFEYFSETQRNKGNFPGRFSGRQFSNSRSEMNVSTLELGDSALYLCASSLVAPTDTQYFGPGTRLTVL.

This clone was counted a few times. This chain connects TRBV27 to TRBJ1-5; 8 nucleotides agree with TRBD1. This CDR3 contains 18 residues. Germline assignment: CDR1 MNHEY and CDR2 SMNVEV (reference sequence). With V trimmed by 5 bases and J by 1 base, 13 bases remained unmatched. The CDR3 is CASSPSLWTGRSNQPQHF. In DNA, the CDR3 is TGTGCCAGCAGTCCGTCCCTATGGACAGGGCGGAGCAATCAGCCCCAGCATTTT.

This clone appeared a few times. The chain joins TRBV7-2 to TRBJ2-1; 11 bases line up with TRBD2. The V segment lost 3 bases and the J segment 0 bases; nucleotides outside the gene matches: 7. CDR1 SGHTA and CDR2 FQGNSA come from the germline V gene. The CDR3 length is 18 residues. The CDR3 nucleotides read TGTGCCAGCAGCTTTGAACTAGCGGGGGCCAGCTCCTACAATGAGCAGTTCTTC. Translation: CASSFELAGASSYNEQFF.

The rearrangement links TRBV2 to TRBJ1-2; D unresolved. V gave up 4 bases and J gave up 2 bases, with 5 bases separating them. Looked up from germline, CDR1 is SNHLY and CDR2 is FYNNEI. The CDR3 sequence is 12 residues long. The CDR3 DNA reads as TGTGCCAGCAGTGTAATCAACTATGGCTACACCTTC. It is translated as CASSVINYGYTF.

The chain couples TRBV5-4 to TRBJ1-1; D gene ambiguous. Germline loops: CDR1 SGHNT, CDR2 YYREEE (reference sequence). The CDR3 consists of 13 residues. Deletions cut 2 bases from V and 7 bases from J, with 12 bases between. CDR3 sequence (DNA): TGTGCCAGCAGCTTTTCCCGCCGCGGTGAAGCTTTCTTT. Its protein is CASSFSRRGEAFF.

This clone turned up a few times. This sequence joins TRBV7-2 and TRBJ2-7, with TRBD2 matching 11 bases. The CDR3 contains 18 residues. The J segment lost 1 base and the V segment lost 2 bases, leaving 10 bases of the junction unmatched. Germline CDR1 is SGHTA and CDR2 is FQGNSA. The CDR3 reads CASSLRDSGGVGSYEQYF. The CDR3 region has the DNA TGTGCCAGCAGCTTACGCGATAGCGGGGGGGTGGGGTCCTACGAGCAGTACTTC.

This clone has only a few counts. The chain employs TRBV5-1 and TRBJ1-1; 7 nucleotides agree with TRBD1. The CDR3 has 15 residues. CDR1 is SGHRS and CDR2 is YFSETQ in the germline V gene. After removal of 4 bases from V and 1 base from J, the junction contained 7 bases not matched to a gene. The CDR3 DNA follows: TGCGCCAGCAGCCCAATACAGGGGTCGAACACTGAAGCTTTCTTT. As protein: CASSPIQGSNTEAFF.

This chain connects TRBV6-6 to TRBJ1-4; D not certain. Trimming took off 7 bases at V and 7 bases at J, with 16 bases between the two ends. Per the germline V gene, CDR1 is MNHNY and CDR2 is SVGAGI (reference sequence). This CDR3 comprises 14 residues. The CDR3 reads CASTDPREGEKLFF. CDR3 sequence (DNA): TGTGCCAGCACCGACCCAAGGGAGGGTGAAAAACTGTTTTTT.

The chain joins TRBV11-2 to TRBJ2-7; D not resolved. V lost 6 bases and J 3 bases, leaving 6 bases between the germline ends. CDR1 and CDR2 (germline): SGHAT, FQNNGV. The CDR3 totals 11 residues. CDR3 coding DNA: TGTGCCAGCAGGCCTAACTACGAGCAGTACTTC. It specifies CASRPNYEQYF.

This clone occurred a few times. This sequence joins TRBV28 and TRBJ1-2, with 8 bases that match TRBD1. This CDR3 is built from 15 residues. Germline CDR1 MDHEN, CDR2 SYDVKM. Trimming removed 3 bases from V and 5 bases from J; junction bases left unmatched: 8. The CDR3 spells CASSLADRVNYGYTF. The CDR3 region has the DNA TGTGCCAGCAGTTTGGCGGACAGGGTTAATTATGGCTACACCTTC.

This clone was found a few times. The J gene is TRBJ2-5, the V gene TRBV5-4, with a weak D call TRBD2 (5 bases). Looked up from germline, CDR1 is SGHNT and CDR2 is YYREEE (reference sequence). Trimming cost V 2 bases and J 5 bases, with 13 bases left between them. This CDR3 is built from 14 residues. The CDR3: CASSFMGVSETQYF. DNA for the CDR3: TGTGCCAGCAGCTTCATGGGAGTGAGTGAGACCCAGTACTTC.

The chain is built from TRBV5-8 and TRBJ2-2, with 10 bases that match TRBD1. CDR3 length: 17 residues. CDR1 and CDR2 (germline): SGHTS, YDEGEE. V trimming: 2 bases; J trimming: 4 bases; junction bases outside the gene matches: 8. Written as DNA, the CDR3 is TGTGCCAGCAGCTTACGACAGGGGGCAATGATCACCGGGGAGCTGTTTTTT. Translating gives CASSLRQGAMITGELFF.

The CDR3 DNA reads TGTGCCAGCAGTGATTTTGGGGGGGTTCTGGACGAGCAGTACTTC. Amino acid sequence: CASSDFGGVLDEQYF. The V gene is TRBV6-1, the J gene TRBJ2-7; 7 bases fit TRBD2. CDR1 is MNHNS, CDR2 SASEGT, per germline. The V and J ends lost 3 bases and 5 bases, in that order; junction bases with no gene match: 10. The CDR3 loop spans 15 amino acids.

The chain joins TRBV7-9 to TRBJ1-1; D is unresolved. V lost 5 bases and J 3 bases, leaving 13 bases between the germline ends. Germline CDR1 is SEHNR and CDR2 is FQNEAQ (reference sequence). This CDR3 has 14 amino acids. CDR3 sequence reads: CASSATPSDTEAFF. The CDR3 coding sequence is TGTGCCAGCAGCGCCACACCCTCCGACACTGAAGCTTTCTTT.

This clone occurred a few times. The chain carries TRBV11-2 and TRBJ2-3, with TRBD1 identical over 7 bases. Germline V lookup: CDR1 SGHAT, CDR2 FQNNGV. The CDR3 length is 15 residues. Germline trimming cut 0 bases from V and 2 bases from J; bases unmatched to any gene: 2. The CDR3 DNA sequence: TGTGCCAGCAGCTTAGATGGACAGGCCACAGATACGCAGTATTTT. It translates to CASSLDGQATDTQYF.

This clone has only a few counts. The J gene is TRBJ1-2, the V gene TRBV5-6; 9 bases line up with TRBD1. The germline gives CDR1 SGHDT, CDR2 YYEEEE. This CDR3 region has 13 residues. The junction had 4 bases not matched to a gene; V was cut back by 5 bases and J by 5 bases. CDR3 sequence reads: CASSEQGAYGYTF. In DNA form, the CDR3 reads TGTGCCAGCAGTGAACAGGGGGCTTATGGCTACACCTTC.

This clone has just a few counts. CDR3 in DNA: TGTGCCAGCAGCGTCCAGGGGGGGACAGGCGATTCACCCCTCCACTTT. Translated: CASSVQGGTGDSPLHF. J is TRBJ1-6 and V is TRBV9; TRBD1 matches at 8 bases. This CDR3 contains 16 residues. From germline, CDR1 is SGDLS and CDR2 YYNGEE. The V gene end was trimmed by 2 bases and the J gene end by 8 bases; junction bases not matched to a gene: 9.

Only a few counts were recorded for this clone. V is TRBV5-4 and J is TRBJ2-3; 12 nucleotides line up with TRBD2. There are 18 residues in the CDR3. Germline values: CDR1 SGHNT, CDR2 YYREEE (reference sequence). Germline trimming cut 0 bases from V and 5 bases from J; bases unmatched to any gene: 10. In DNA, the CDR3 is TGTGCCAGCAGCTTGGAAGGGCTAGCGGGGGGGCCGAAAGATACGCAGTATTTT. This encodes CASSLEGLAGGPKDTQYF.

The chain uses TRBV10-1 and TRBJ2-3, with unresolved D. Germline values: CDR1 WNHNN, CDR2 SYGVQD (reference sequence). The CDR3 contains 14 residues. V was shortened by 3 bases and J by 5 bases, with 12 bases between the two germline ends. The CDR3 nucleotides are TGCGCCAGCAGTGAACGACGGCCGGGAGATACGCAGTATTTT. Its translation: CASSERRPGDTQYF.

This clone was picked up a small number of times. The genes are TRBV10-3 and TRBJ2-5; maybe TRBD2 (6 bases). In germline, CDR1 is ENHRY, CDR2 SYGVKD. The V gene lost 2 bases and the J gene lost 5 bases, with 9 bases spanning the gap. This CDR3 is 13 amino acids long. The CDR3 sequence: CAISEGTEETQYF. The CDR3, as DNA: TGTGCCATCAGTGAGGGGACTGAGGAGACCCAGTACTTC.

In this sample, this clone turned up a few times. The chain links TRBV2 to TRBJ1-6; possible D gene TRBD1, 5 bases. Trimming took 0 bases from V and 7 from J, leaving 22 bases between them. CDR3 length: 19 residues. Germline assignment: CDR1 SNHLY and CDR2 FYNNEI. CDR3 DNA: TGTGCCAGCAGTGAAGCGCTGGGTAGGGGCGATACTAAGAATTCACCCCTCCACTTT. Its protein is CASSEALGRGDTKNSPLHF.

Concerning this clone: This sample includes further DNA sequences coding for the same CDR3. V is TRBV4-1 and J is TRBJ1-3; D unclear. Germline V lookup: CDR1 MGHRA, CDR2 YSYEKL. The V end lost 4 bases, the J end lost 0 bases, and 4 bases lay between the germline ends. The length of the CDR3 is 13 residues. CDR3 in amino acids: CASSLSSGNTIYF. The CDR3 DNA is TGCGCCAGCAGCCTTAGCTCTGGAAACACCATATATTTT.

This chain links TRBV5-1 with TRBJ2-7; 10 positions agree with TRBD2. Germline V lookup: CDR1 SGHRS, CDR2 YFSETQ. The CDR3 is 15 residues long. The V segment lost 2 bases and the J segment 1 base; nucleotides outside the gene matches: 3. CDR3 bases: TGCGCCAGCAGCTTTACTAGCGGGATTTCCTACGAGCAGTACTTC. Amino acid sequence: CASSFTSGISYEQYF.

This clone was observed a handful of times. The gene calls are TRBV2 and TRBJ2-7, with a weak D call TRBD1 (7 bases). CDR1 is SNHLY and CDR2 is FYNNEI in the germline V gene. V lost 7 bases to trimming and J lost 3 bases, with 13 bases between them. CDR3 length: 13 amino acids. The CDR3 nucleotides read TGTGCCAGCAAATCGGGGGACAGCTACGAGCAGTACTTC. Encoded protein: CASKSGDSYEQYF.

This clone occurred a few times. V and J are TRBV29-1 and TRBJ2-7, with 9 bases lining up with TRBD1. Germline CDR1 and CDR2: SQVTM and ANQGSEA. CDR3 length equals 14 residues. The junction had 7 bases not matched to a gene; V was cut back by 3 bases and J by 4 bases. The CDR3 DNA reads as TGCAGCGTTGATGAACAGGGGGCGGGATACGAGCAGTACTTC. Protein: CSVDEQGAGYEQYF.